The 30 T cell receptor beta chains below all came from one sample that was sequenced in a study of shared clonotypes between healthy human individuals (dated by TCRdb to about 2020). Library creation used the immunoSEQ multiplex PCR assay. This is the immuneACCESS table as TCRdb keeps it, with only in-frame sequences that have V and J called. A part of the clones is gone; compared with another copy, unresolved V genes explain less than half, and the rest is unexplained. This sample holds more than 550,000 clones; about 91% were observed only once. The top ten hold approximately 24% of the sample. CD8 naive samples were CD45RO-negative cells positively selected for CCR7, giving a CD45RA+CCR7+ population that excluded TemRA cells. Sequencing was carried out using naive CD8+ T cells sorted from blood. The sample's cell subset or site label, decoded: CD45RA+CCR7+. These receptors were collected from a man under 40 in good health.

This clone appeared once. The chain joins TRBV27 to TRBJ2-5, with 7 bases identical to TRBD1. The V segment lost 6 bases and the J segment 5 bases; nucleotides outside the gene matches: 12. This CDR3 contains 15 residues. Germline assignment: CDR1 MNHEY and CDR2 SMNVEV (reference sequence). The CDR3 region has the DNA TGTGCCAGCAGCCGTAGACAGGGCCTGGGGGAGACCCAGTACTTC. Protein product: CASSRRQGLGETQYF.

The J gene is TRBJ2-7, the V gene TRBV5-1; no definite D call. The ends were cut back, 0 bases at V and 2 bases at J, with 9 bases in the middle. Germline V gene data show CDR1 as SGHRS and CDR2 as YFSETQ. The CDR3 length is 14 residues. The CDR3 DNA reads TGCGCCAGCAGCTTGGAACAGAGAGCCTACGAGCAGTACTTC. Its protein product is CASSLEQRAYEQYF.

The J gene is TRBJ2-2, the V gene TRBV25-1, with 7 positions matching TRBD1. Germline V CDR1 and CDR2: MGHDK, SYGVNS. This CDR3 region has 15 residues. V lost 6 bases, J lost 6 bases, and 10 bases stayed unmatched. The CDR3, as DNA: TGTGCCAGCAGCGGAGACAGGGATTTCGCCGGGGAGCTGTTTTTT. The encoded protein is CASSGDRDFAGELFF.

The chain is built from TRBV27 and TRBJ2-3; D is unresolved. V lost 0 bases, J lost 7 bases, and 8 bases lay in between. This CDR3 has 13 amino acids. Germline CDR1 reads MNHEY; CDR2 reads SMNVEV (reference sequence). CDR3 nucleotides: TGTGCCAGCAGTTTATCTCGCTCAAATACGCAGTATTTT. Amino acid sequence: CASSLSRSNTQYF.

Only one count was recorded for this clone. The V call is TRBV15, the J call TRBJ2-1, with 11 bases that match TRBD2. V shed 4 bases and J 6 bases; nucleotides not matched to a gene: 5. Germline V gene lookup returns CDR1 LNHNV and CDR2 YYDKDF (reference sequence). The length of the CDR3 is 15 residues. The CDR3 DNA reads TGTGCCACCAGCACACATGGGACTAGCGGCAATGAGCAGTTCTTC. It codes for CATSTHGTSGNEQFF.

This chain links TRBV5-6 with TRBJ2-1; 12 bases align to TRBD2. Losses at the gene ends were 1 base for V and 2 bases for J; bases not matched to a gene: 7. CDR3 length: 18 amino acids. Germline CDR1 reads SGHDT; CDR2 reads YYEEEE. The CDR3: CASSLSSGRAVTYNEQFF. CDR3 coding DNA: TGTGCCAGCAGCTTGTCTAGCGGGAGGGCCGTAACCTACAATGAGCAGTTCTTC. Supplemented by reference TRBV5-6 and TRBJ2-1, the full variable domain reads DAGVTQSPTHLIKTRGQQVTLRCSPKSGHDTVSWYQQALGQGPQFIFQYYEEEERQRGNFPDRFSGHQFPNYSSELNVNALLLGDSALYLCASSLSSGRAVTYNEQFFGPGTRLTVL.

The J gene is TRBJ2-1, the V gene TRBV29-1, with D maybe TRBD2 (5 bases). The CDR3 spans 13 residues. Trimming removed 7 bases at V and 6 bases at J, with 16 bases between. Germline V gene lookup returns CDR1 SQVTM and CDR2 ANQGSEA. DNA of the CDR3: TGCAGCGCCGGGGAAACCACCCTCAATGAGCAGTTCTTC. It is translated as CSAGETTLNEQFF.

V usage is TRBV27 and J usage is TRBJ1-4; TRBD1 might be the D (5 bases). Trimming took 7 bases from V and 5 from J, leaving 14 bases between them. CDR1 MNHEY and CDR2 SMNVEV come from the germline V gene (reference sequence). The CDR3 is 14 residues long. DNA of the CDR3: TGTGCCAGCACTAAGGGGAGCCGAAATGAAAAACTGTTTTTT. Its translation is CASTKGSRNEKLFF.

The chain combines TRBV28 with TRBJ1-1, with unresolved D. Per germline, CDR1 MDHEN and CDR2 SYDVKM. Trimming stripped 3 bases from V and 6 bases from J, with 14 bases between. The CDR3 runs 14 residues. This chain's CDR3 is CASSFPLVVPEAFF. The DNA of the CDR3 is TGTGCCAGCAGTTTTCCCCTCGTCGTACCTGAAGCTTTCTTT. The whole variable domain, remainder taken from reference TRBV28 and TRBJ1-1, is DVKVTQSSRYLVKRTGEKVFLECVQDMDHENMFWYRQDPGLGLRLIYFSYDVKMKEKGDIPEGYSVSREKKERFSLILESASTNQTSMYLCASSFPLVVPEAFFGQGTRLTVV.

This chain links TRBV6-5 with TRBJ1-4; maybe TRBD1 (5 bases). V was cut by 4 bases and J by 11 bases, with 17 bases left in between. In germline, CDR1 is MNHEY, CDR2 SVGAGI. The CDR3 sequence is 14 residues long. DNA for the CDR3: TGTGCCAGCAGTTCCCGACCCGGAGCAGGGAAACTGTTTTTT. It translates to CASSSRPGAGKLFF.

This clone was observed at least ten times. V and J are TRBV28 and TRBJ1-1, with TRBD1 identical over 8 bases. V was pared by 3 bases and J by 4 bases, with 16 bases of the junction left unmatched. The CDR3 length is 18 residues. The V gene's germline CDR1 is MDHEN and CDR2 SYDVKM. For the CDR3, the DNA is TGTGCCAGCAGTTTTCCGCGTTCGGGGGGACAGGTGGGCACTGAAGCTTTCTTT. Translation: CASSFPRSGGQVGTEAFF. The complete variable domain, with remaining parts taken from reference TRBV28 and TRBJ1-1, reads DVKVTQSSRYLVKRTGEKVFLECVQDMDHENMFWYRQDPGLGLRLIYFSYDVKMKEKGDIPEGYSVSREKKERFSLILESASTNQTSMYLCASSFPRSGGQVGTEAFFGQGTRLTVV.

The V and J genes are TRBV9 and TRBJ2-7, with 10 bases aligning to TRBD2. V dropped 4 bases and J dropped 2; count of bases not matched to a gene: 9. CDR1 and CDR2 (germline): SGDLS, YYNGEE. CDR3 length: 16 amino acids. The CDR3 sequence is CASSPNLAGVTYEQYF. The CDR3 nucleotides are TGTGCCAGCAGCCCCAATCTAGCGGGAGTTACCTACGAGCAGTACTTC.

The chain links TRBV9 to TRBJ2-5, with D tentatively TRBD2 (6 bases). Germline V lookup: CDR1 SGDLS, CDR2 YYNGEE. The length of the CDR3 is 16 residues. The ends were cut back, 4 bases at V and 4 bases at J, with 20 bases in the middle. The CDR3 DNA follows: TGTGCCAGCAGCTCCCCCTTGGGGGAGGAGCGAGAGACCCAGTACTTC. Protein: CASSSPLGEERETQYF.

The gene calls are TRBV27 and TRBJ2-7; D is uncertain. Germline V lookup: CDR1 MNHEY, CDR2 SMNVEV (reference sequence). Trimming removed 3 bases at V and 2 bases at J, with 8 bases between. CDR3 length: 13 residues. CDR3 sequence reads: CASSFGFAYEQYF. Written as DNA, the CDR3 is TGTGCCAGCAGTTTTGGCTTCGCCTACGAGCAGTACTTC.

The DNA of the CDR3 is TGTGCCAGCAGCCATATGGGGGCTTACAATGAGCAGTTCTTC. Residues: CASSHMGAYNEQFF. V usage is TRBV6-5 and J usage is TRBJ2-1; tentative D call: TRBD1 (6 bases). In germline, CDR1 is MNHEY, CDR2 SVGAGI. The CDR3 length is 14 residues. V lost 6 bases, J lost 4 bases, and 13 bases lay in between.

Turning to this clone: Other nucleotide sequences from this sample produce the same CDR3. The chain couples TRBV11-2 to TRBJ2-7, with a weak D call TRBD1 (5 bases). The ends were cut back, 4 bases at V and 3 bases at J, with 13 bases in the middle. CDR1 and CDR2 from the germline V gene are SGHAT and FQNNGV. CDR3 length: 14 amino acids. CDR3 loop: CASSSPGAFYEQYF. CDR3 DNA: TGTGCCAGCAGCTCCCCTGGGGCGTTCTACGAGCAGTACTTC. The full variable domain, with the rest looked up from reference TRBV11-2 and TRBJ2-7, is EAGVAQSPRYKIIEKRQSVAFWCNPISGHATLYWYQQILGQGPKLLIQFQNNGVVDDSQLPKDRFSAERLKGVDSTLKIQPAKLEDSAVYLCASSSPGAFYEQYFGPGTRLTVT.

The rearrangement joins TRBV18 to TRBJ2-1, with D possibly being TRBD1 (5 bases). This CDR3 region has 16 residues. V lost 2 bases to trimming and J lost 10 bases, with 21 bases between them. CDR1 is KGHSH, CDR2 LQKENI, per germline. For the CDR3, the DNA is TGTGCCAGCTCACCAGGTAGGGGTTTCTGGGCCTACGAGCAGTTCTTC. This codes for CASSPGRGFWAYEQFF.

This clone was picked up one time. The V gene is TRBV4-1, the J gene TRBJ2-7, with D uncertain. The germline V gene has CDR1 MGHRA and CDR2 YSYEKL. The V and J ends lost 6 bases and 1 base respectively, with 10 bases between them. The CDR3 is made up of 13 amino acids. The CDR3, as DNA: TGCGCCAGCAGTTTCAGGAGTTCCTACGAGCAGTACTTC. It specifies CASSFRSSYEQYF.

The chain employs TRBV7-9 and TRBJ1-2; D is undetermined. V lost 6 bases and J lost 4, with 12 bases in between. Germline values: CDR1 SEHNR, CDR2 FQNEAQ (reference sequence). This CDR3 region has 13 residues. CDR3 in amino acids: CASSIVPSYGYTF. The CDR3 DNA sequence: TGTGCCAGCAGTATCGTTCCTAGCTATGGCTACACCTTC.

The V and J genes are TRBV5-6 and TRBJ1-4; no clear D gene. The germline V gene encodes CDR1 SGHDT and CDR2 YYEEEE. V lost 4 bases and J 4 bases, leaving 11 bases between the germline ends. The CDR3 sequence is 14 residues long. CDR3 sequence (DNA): TGTGCCAGCAGCCTCCAGCTCCTTAATGAAAAACTGTTTTTT. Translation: CASSLQLLNEKLFF.

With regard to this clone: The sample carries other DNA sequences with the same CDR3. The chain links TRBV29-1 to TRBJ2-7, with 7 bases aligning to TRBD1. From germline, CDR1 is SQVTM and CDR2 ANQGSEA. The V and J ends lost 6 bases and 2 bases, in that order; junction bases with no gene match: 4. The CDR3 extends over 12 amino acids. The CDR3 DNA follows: TGCAGCGTCCGGGACAGAACCTACGAGCAGTACTTC. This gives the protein CSVRDRTYEQYF.

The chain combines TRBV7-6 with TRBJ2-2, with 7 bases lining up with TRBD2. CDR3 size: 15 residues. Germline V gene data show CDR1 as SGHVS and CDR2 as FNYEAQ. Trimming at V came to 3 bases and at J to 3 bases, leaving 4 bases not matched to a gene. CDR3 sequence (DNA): TGTGCCAGCAGCTTGGCGGGAGCGGACACCGGGGAGCTGTTTTTT. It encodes CASSLAGADTGELFF.

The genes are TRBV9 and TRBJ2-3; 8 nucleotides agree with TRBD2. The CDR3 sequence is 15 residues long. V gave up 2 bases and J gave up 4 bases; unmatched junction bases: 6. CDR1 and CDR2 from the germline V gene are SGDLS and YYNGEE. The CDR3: CASSVGLALSDTQYF. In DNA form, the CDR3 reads TGTGCCAGCAGCGTTGGACTAGCACTCTCAGATACGCAGTATTTT.

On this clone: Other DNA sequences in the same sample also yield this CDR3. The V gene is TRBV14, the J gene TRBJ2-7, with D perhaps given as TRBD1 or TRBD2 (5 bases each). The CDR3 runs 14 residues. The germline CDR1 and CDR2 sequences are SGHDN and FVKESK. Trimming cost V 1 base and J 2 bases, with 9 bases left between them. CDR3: CASSQGSGPYEQYF. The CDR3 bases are TGTGCCAGCAGCCAAGGCTCGGGGCCCTACGAGCAGTACTTC.

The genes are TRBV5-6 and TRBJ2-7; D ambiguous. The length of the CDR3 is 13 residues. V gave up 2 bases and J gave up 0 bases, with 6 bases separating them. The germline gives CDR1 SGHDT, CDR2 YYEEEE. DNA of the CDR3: TGTGCCAGCAGCTTTTTTGCCTCCTACGAGCAGTACTTC. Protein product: CASSFFASYEQYF.

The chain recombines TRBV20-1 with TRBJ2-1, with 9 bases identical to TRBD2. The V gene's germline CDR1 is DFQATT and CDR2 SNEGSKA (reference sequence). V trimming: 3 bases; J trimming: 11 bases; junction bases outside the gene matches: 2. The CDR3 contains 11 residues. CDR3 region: CSARREGQQFF. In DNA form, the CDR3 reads TGCAGTGCTAGGCGGGAGGGCCAGCAGTTCTTC.

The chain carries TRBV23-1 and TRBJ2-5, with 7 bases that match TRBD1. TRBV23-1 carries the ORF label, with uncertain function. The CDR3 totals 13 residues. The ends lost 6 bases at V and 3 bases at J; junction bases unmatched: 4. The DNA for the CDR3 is TGCGCCAGCAGCCGGGACAGTGAAGAGACCCAGTACTTC. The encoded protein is CASSRDSEETQYF.

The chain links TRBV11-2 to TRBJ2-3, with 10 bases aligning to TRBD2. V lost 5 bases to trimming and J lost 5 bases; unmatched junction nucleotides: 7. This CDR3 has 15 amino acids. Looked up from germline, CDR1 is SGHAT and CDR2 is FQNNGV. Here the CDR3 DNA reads TGTGCCAGCAGCCCTAGCGGGAGCTTCAGAGATACGCAGTATTTT. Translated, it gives CASSPSGSFRDTQYF. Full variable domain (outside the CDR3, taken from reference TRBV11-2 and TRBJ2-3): EAGVAQSPRYKIIEKRQSVAFWCNPISGHATLYWYQQILGQGPKLLIQFQNNGVVDDSQLPKDRFSAERLKGVDSTLKIQPAKLEDSAVYLCASSPSGSFRDTQYFGPGTRLTVL.

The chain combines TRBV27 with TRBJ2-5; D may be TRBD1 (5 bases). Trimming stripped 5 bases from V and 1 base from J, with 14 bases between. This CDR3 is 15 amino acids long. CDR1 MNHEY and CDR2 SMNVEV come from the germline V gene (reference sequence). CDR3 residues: CASSLTVSPQETQYF. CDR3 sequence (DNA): TGTGCCAGCAGTCTGACAGTCTCGCCCCAAGAGACCCAGTACTTC.

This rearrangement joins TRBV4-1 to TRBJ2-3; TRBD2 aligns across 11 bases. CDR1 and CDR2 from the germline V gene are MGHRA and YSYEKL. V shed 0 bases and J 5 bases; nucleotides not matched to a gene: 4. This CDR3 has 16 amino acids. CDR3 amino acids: CASSQDPSGRQDTQYF. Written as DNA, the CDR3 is TGCGCCAGCAGCCAAGATCCTAGCGGGAGGCAAGATACGCAGTATTTT.